The TCR beta chain under discussion was sequenced for a study of blood T cell repertoires in COVID-19. Study overall: Researchers got acute and convalescent COVID-19 samples from the United States, Italy and Spain. Nucleic acid was either cDNA or gDNA, and it came from T cells, B-cell-depleted T cells, or PBMCs.

With V trimmed by 6 bases and J by 5 bases, 7 bases remained unmatched. CDR3 length: 14 amino acids. From germline, CDR1 is PRHDT and CDR2 FYEKMQ (reference sequence). The data were produced by immunoSEQ multiplex PCR, yet TCRdb's version contains in-frame clones alone and is incomplete. Here the sample spans some 370,000 clones, approximately 88% being singletons. The clonotype originates from a man aged 40-49 years with acute or convalescent COVID-19. Sequencing was carried out using peripheral blood. This rearrangement joins TRBV13 to TRBJ1-1, with TRBD1 identical over 9 bases. CDR3 DNA: TGTGCCAGCAGACAACAGGGGGCAGGGACTGAAGCTTTCTTT. Translating gives CASRQQGAGTEAFF.